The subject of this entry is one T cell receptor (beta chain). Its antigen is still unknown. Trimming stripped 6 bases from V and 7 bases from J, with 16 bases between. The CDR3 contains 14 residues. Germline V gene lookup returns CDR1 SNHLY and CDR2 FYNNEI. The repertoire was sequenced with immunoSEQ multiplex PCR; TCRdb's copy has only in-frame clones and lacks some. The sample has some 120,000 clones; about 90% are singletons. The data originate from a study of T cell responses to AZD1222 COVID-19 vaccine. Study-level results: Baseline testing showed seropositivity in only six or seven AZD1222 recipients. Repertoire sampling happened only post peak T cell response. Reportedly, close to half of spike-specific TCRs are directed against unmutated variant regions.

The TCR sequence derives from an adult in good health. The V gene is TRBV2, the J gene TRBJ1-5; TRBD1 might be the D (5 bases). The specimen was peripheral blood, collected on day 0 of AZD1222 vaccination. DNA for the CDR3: TGTGCCAGCAGCTCAGGAGACAGATCCCAGCCCCAGCATTTT. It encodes CASSSGDRSQPQHF.